These T cell receptor beta chains were read from a single sample in a study of CD8 T cells in Susac syndrome. MiXCR, applied by TCRdb to the immunoSEQ multiplex PCR reads, yields one record per CDR3 protein. This table has about 300,000 distinct CDR3 sequences, 75% to 90% appearing once. Sequencing input: CD8+ T cells from PBMCs. These receptors were obtained from a human donor with multiple sclerosis. Each CDR3 is given with its conserved first and last residue. D genes are given only for firm matches. Some rows mark clone size as missing; the rest say once, few, many or name a class of expanded clone.

cdr3_aa: CASSPGTGFHEQYF; cdr3_nt: TGTGCCAGCAGTCCCGGGACAGGGTTCCACGAGCAGTACTTC; v_call: TRBV3-1; d_call: TRBD1; clone_size: NA; j_call: TRBJ2-7
cdr3_aa: CASSRLDRGLSGELFF; cdr3_nt: TGTGCCAGCAGCCGACTCGACAGGGGTCTCTCCGGGGAGCTGTTTTTT; v_call: TRBV9; d_call: TRBD1; clone_size: NA; j_call: TRBJ2-2
cdr3_aa: CASSQESGELFF; cdr3_nt: TGCGCCAGCAGCCAAGAGTCCGGGGAGCTGTTTTTT; v_call: TRBV4-3; d_call: NA; clone_size: NA; j_call: TRBJ2-2
cdr3_aa: CSARDTGSDQYF; cdr3_nt: TGCAGTGCTAGAGATACAGGGTCGGATCAGTACTTC; v_call: TRBV20-1; d_call: NA; clone_size: NA; j_call: TRBJ2-4
cdr3_aa: CAWRPQQGRDTEAFF; cdr3_nt: TGTGCCTGGAGACCCCAACAGGGGAGGGACACTGAAGCTTTCTTT; v_call: TRBV30; d_call: TRBD1; clone_size: NA; j_call: TRBJ1-1
cdr3_aa: CASSDTGTGYYNEQFF; cdr3_nt: TGTGCCAGCAGCGACACCGGGACAGGCTACTACAATGAGCAGTTCTTC; v_call: TRBV28; d_call: TRBD1; clone_size: once; j_call: TRBJ2-1
cdr3_aa: CASSPLGLAGGQNTGELFF; cdr3_nt: TGCGCCAGCAGCCCCCTGGGACTAGCGGGGGGGCAGAACACCGGGGAGCTGTTTTTT; v_call: TRBV4-1; d_call: TRBD2; clone_size: NA; j_call: TRBJ2-2
cdr3_aa: CASSLGGEAHNEQFF; cdr3_nt: TGTGCCAGCAGTTTGGGCGGCGAGGCACACAATGAGCAGTTCTTC; v_call: TRBV6-2/TRBV6-3; d_call: NA; clone_size: NA; j_call: TRBJ2-1
cdr3_aa: CASSALSSGETQYF; cdr3_nt: TGTGCCAGCAGCGCCCTGAGCTCCGGGGAGACCCAGTACTTC; v_call: TRBV9; d_call: NA; clone_size: once; j_call: TRBJ2-5
cdr3_aa: CSVVSGVETQYF; cdr3_nt: TGCAGCGTTGTAAGCGGCGTCGAGACCCAGTACTTC; v_call: TRBV29-1; d_call: NA; clone_size: NA; j_call: TRBJ2-5
cdr3_aa: CASTFGGGNTGELFF; cdr3_nt: TGCGCCAGCACCTTCGGAGGCGGCAACACCGGGGAGCTGTTTTTT; v_call: TRBV5-1; d_call: NA; clone_size: NA; j_call: TRBJ2-2
cdr3_aa: CASSQSTGTGQPQHF; cdr3_nt: TGCGCCAGCAGCCAGTCGACAGGGACGGGGCAGCCCCAGCATTTT; v_call: TRBV4-3; d_call: TRBD1; clone_size: NA; j_call: TRBJ1-5
cdr3_aa: CASSRGSGRAGDTQYF; cdr3_nt: TGTGCCAGCAGCCGAGGGAGCGGGAGGGCCGGGGATACGCAGTATTTT; v_call: TRBV11-2; d_call: TRBD2; clone_size: NA; j_call: TRBJ2-3
cdr3_aa: CASTSSGGHGYTF; cdr3_nt: TGTGCCAGTACTTCGTCAGGGGGTCATGGCTACACCTTC; v_call: TRBV19; d_call: TRBD1; clone_size: NA; j_call: TRBJ1-2
cdr3_aa: CSVTGAPYIF; cdr3_nt: TGCAGCGTTACAGGGGCGCCCTACATCTTC; v_call: TRBV29-1; d_call: TRBD1; clone_size: NA; j_call: TRBJ1-2
cdr3_aa: CAWSGPSGSSYEQYF; cdr3_nt: TGTGCCTGGAGTGGGCCCAGCGGGAGCTCCTACGAGCAGTACTTC; v_call: TRBV30; d_call: TRBD2; clone_size: NA; j_call: TRBJ2-7
cdr3_aa: CASGSGQAYNEQFF; cdr3_nt: TGTGCCAGCGGCTCGGGACAGGCTTACAATGAGCAGTTCTTC; v_call: TRBV6-6; d_call: TRBD1; clone_size: once; j_call: TRBJ2-1
cdr3_aa: CASSAGSRNQPQHF; cdr3_nt: TGTGCCAGCAGTGCCGGGTCCCGCAATCAGCCCCAGCATTTT; v_call: TRBV27; d_call: NA; clone_size: NA; j_call: TRBJ1-5
cdr3_aa: CAWSAGQSNQPQHF; cdr3_nt: TGTGCCTGGAGTGCGGGACAATCTAATCAGCCCCAGCATTTT; v_call: TRBV30; d_call: NA; clone_size: NA; j_call: TRBJ1-5
cdr3_aa: CASSIADSPNTEAFF; cdr3_nt: TGTGCCAGTAGTATCGCGGACAGCCCGAACACTGAAGCTTTCTTT; v_call: TRBV19; d_call: NA; clone_size: NA; j_call: TRBJ1-1
cdr3_aa: CASSTYRDREIYSNQPQHF; cdr3_nt: TGTGCCAGTAGTACGTACCGGGACAGGGAGATCTATAGCAATCAGCCCCAGCATTTT; v_call: TRBV19; d_call: TRBD1; clone_size: NA; j_call: TRBJ1-5
cdr3_aa: CASSLRGAAEQYF; cdr3_nt: TGTGCCAGCAGTTTAAGGGGAGCGGCCGAGCAGTACTTC; v_call: TRBV27; d_call: NA; clone_size: NA; j_call: TRBJ2-7
cdr3_aa: CAITPPLDTGELFF; cdr3_nt: TGTGCCATCACCCCTCCTCTTGACACCGGGGAGCTGTTTTTT; v_call: TRBV6-1; d_call: NA; clone_size: few; j_call: TRBJ2-2
cdr3_aa: CSGVMGEQYF; cdr3_nt: TGCAGCGGGGTCATGGGGGAGCAGTACTTC; v_call: TRBV29-1; d_call: NA; clone_size: NA; j_call: TRBJ2-7
cdr3_aa: CSARDGEVTGELFF; cdr3_nt: TGCAGTGCTAGAGATGGGGAGGTCACCGGGGAGCTGTTTTTT; v_call: TRBV20-1; d_call: NA; clone_size: NA; j_call: TRBJ2-2
cdr3_aa: CASTPQGEGPSYNEQFF; cdr3_nt: TGTGCCAGCACCCCACAGGGGGAGGGGCCCTCCTACAATGAGCAGTTCTTC; v_call: TRBV6-2/TRBV6-3; d_call: NA; clone_size: NA; j_call: TRBJ2-1
cdr3_aa: CASSSLGHDRESPDTQYF; cdr3_nt: TGTGCCAGCAGCTCGCTCGGCCATGACAGGGAATCCCCAGATACGCAGTATTTT; v_call: TRBV7-9; d_call: TRBD1; clone_size: NA; j_call: TRBJ2-3
cdr3_aa: CSATGLAGDSYEQYF; cdr3_nt: TGCAGTGCTACGGGGCTAGCGGGAGACTCCTACGAGCAGTACTTC; v_call: TRBV20-1; d_call: TRBD2; clone_size: NA; j_call: TRBJ2-7
cdr3_aa: CSARDWAGTSDEQFF; cdr3_nt: TGCAGTGCTAGAGATTGGGCAGGAACCTCGGATGAGCAGTTCTTC; v_call: TRBV20-1; d_call: NA; clone_size: NA; j_call: TRBJ2-1
cdr3_aa: CASSSQTGTENTEAFF; cdr3_nt: TGTGCCAGCAGTTCCCAAACCGGGACAGAGAACACTGAAGCTTTCTTT; v_call: TRBV27; d_call: TRBD1; clone_size: NA; j_call: TRBJ1-1
cdr3_aa: CSASGTALGGSYNSPLHF; cdr3_nt: TGCAGTGCTAGTGGGACAGCCCTAGGAGGGTCCTATAATTCACCCCTCCACTTT; v_call: TRBV20-1; d_call: TRBD1; clone_size: NA; j_call: TRBJ1-6
cdr3_aa: CAWSVGQQGEQYF; cdr3_nt: TGTGCCTGGAGTGTCGGCCAGCAGGGCGAGCAGTACTTC; v_call: TRBV30; d_call: NA; clone_size: NA; j_call: TRBJ2-7
cdr3_aa: CASRPGDAPYGYTF; cdr3_nt: TGTGCCAGCAGACCCGGGGACGCTCCCTATGGCTACACCTTC; v_call: TRBV12-3/TRBV12-4; d_call: NA; clone_size: NA; j_call: TRBJ1-2
cdr3_aa: CSVGLIRGNYEQYF; cdr3_nt: TGCAGCGTTGGATTGATCCGGGGTAACTACGAGCAGTACTTC; v_call: TRBV29-1; d_call: NA; clone_size: NA; j_call: TRBJ2-7
cdr3_aa: CASSIGTSAYNEQFF; cdr3_nt: TGTGCCAGTAGTATTGGGACTAGCGCCTACAATGAGCAGTTCTTC; v_call: TRBV19; d_call: TRBD2; clone_size: NA; j_call: TRBJ2-1
cdr3_aa: CSVDNPLDFNTEAFF; cdr3_nt: TGCAGCGTTGACAACCCGCTCGATTTCAACACTGAAGCTTTCTTT; v_call: TRBV29-1; d_call: NA; clone_size: NA; j_call: TRBJ1-1
cdr3_aa: CASSLGGQGNEAFF; cdr3_nt: TGTGCCAGCAGCTTGGGGGGACAGGGTAATGAAGCTTTCTTT; v_call: TRBV7-6; d_call: TRBD1; clone_size: NA; j_call: TRBJ1-1
cdr3_aa: CSATVRSSGGVYEQYF; cdr3_nt: TGCAGTGCTACAGTTAGGTCTAGCGGGGGGGTTTACGAGCAGTACTTC; v_call: TRBV20-1; d_call: TRBD2; clone_size: NA; j_call: TRBJ2-7
cdr3_aa: CASSLWTSHEQFF; cdr3_nt: TGTGCCAGCAGTTTGTGGACTAGCCACGAGCAGTTCTTC; v_call: TRBV27; d_call: TRBD2; clone_size: NA; j_call: TRBJ2-1
cdr3_aa: CASSYWTSGRDEQFF; cdr3_nt: TGTGCCAGCAGTTACTGGACTAGCGGGAGAGATGAGCAGTTCTTC; v_call: TRBV6-2/TRBV6-3; d_call: TRBD2; clone_size: NA; j_call: TRBJ2-1
cdr3_aa: CASSQPGRKYEQYF; cdr3_nt: TGTGCCAGCAGTCAGCCCGGGAGAAAATACGAGCAGTACTTC; v_call: TRBV12-3/TRBV12-4; d_call: NA; clone_size: NA; j_call: TRBJ2-7
cdr3_aa: CASRPLGDTATDTQYF; cdr3_nt: TGTGCCAGCAGGCCCTTAGGAGACACCGCCACAGATACGCAGTATTTT; v_call: TRBV6-2/TRBV6-3; d_call: NA; clone_size: NA; j_call: TRBJ2-3
cdr3_aa: CASSYLRQDYEQFF; cdr3_nt: TGTGCCAGCAGTTACTTGAGACAGGACTATGAGCAGTTCTTC; v_call: TRBV6-5; d_call: NA; clone_size: NA; j_call: TRBJ2-1
cdr3_aa: CAWSLISNQPQHF; cdr3_nt: TGTGCCTGGAGCCTCATCAGCAATCAGCCCCAGCATTTT; v_call: TRBV30; d_call: NA; clone_size: NA; j_call: TRBJ1-5
cdr3_aa: CSVEGGGGYYEQYF; cdr3_nt: TGCAGCGTTGAGGGGGGCGGGGGATATTACGAGCAGTACTTC; v_call: TRBV29-1; d_call: NA; clone_size: NA; j_call: TRBJ2-7
cdr3_aa: CASSLDEDEQFF; cdr3_nt: TGTGCCAGCAGCTTAGACGAGGATGAGCAGTTCTTC; v_call: TRBV12-3/TRBV12-4; d_call: NA; clone_size: NA; j_call: TRBJ2-1
cdr3_aa: CASRPDLSAWRTPLHF; cdr3_nt: TGTGCCAGCAGACCGGACCTCTCAGCCTGGAGGACACCCCTCCACTTT; v_call: TRBV28; d_call: NA; clone_size: once; j_call: TRBJ1-6
cdr3_aa: CSANLAWTSGLVSYEQYF; cdr3_nt: TGCAGTGCTAATTTGGCTTGGACTAGCGGTTTGGTATCCTACGAGCAGTACTTC; v_call: TRBV20-1; d_call: TRBD2; clone_size: NA; j_call: TRBJ2-7
cdr3_aa: CASSFTTYEQFF; cdr3_nt: TGTGCCAGCAGTTTCACTACATACGAGCAGTTCTTC; v_call: TRBV28; d_call: NA; clone_size: NA; j_call: TRBJ2-1
cdr3_aa: CAWSVAGTYSNQPQHF; cdr3_nt: TGTGCCTGGAGTGTAGCCGGGACATATAGCAATCAGCCCCAGCATTTT; v_call: TRBV30; d_call: NA; clone_size: NA; j_call: TRBJ1-5
cdr3_aa: CASSLGLAGNTGELFF; cdr3_nt: TGTGCCAGCAGCTTGGGACTAGCGGGGAACACCGGGGAGCTGTTTTTT; v_call: TRBV5-4; d_call: TRBD2; clone_size: NA; j_call: TRBJ2-2
cdr3_aa: CATSRDRGGFNTEAFF; cdr3_nt: TGTGCCACCAGCAGAGATCGAGGGGGGTTTAACACTGAAGCTTTCTTT; v_call: TRBV15; d_call: NA; clone_size: NA; j_call: TRBJ1-1
cdr3_aa: CASTPASSYEQYF; cdr3_nt: TGTGCCAGCACCCCCGCCAGCTCCTACGAGCAGTACTTC; v_call: TRBV7-2; d_call: NA; clone_size: NA; j_call: TRBJ2-7
cdr3_aa: CASSYGTAFYEQYF; cdr3_nt: TGTGCCAGCAGTTACGGGACAGCGTTCTACGAGCAGTACTTC; v_call: TRBV6-2/TRBV6-3; d_call: TRBD1; clone_size: NA; j_call: TRBJ2-7
cdr3_aa: CSVEVGGNQPQHF; cdr3_nt: TGCAGCGTTGAAGTGGGGGGAAATCAGCCCCAGCATTTT; v_call: TRBV29-1; d_call: NA; clone_size: NA; j_call: TRBJ1-5
cdr3_aa: CSARDLVTPEGTQYF; cdr3_nt: TGCAGTGCTAGAGATCTGGTAACCCCGGAAGGGACCCAGTACTTC; v_call: TRBV20-1; d_call: NA; clone_size: NA; j_call: TRBJ2-5
cdr3_aa: CAWSVTGRGQPQHF; cdr3_nt: TGTGCCTGGAGTGTAACAGGGAGGGGTCAGCCCCAGCATTTT; v_call: TRBV30; d_call: NA; clone_size: NA; j_call: TRBJ1-5
cdr3_aa: CASSQDGAGGWLTEAFF; cdr3_nt: TGCGCCAGCAGCCAAGATGGGGCAGGGGGCTGGCTAACTGAAGCTTTCTTT; v_call: TRBV4-3; d_call: TRBD1; clone_size: NA; j_call: TRBJ1-1
cdr3_aa: CASSSSLGAPRETQYF; cdr3_nt: TGTGCCAGCAGCTCCAGCCTGGGGGCCCCTCGTGAGACCCAGTACTTC; v_call: TRBV5-4; d_call: NA; clone_size: NA; j_call: TRBJ2-5